This T cell receptor (beta chain) was recovered during a study of identical twins. Germline-derived CDR1 and CDR2 are ENHRY and SYGVKD. V shed 0 bases and J shed 1 base, with 9 bases lying between them. The CDR3 sequence is 15 residues long. This clonotype was seen a handful of times. TCRdb re-derived calls from the 5' RACE reads in MiXCR, one entry per CDR3 protein. The sample carries about 530,000 distinct CDR3 sequences, approximately 16% recorded once. These data were also reused for a study on yellow fever vaccine responses in identical twins.

V and J are TRBV10-3 and TRBJ1-1; tentatively, D is TRBD1 (5 bases). Sequenced sample: CD4+ T cells sorted from blood. This TCR was sampled from a young woman in good health. CDR3 in DNA: TGTGCCATCAGTGAGTCGGGACGGGGGAACACTGAAGCTTTCTTT. Amino acid sequence: CAISESGRGNTEAFF.